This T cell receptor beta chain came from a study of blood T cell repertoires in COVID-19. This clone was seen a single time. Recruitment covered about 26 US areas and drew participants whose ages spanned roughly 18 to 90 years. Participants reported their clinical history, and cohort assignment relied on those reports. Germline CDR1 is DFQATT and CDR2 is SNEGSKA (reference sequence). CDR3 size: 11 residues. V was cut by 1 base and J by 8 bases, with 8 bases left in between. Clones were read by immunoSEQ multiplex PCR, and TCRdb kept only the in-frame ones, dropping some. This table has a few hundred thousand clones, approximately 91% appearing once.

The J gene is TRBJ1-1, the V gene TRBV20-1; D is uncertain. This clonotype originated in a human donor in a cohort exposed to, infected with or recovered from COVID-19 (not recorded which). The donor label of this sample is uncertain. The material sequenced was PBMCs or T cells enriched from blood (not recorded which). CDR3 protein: CSARVGGEAFF. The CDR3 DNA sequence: TGCAGTGCTAGAGTAGGAGGGGAAGCTTTCTTT.